This TCR beta chain was sequenced during a study of molecular identifiers for immune sequencing clone quantification. The CDR3 has 14 amino acids. The V gene lost 5 bases and the J gene lost 3 bases, with 12 bases spanning the gap. Germline V gene sequence: CDR1 SEHNR, CDR2 FQNEAQ (reference sequence). Turning to this clonotype: Its cognate antigen is unknown.

Study-level points and caveats: Amid approximately 1 million naive cells, spiked Jurkat TCR RNA from one cell was reportedly still detectable.

Via MiXCR, TCRdb re-called the PCR reads, giving one row per CDR3 protein. The table lists around 94,000 distinct CDR3 sequences, around 37% of them singletons. The sample consisted of naive CD8+ T cells from blood, with Jurkat cell RNA spiked in. Subset defined: FACS-sorted CD8+CD4-CCR7+CD45RA+ naive T cells. This clonotype was sampled from a human donor in good health. Some libraries in this study had Jurkat cell RNA spiked in. The chain has TRBV7-9 and TRBJ2-3; D remains ambiguous. CDR3 bases: TGTGCCAGCAGCACTGGCGGTAGGACAGATACGCAGTATTTT. This translates into CASSTGGRTDTQYF.